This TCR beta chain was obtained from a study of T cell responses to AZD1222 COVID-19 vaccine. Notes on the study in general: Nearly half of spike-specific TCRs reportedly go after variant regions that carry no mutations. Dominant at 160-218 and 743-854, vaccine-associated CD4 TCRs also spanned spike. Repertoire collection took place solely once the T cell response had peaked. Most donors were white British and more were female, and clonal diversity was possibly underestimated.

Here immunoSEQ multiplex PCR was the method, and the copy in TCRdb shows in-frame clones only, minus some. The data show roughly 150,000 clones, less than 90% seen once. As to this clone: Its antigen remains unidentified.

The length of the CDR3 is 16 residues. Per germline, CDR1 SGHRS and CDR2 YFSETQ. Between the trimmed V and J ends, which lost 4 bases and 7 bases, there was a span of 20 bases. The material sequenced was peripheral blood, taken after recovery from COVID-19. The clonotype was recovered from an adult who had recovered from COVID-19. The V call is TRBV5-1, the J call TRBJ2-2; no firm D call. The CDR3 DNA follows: TGCGCCAGCAGCCAAGACGGACGGGCGAACGGCGGGGAGCTGTTTTTT. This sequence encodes CASSQDGRANGGELFF.